What follows is one T cell receptor (beta chain) and its context. This sample is part of a study of blood T cell repertoires in COVID-19. The wider study: In each case, the material was cDNA or gDNA derived from T cells, B-cell-depleted T cells, or PBMCs.

From germline, CDR1 is SGHNT and CDR2 YENEEA. Trimming left V 6 bases short and J 8 bases short, with 12 bases between. The CDR3 has 12 amino acids. As handled by the study authors: Estimates of nucleated cell counts were drawn from the amplification of reference gene primers. Clones were read by immunoSEQ multiplex PCR, and TCRdb kept only the in-frame ones, dropping some. V and J calls and clone size are those listed in that table; D and trimming were worked out from the DNA. The repertoire holds just over 650,000 clones, with approximately 90% as singletons. This sequence originates from a woman aged 18 to 35 with acute or convalescent COVID-19. The sequencing input was peripheral blood. This chain joins TRBV11-3 and TRBJ2-3, with D hard to call. The CDR3 sequence is CASRSNSGTQYF. Here the CDR3 DNA reads TGTGCCAGCAGATCTAACTCCGGTACGCAGTATTTT. The whole variable domain, filled in from reference TRBV11-3 and TRBJ2-3, reads EAGVVQSPRYKIIEKKQPVAFWCNPISGHNTLYWYLQNLGQGPELLIRYENEEAVDDSQLPKDRFSAERLKGVDSTLKIQPAELGDSAVYLCASRSNSGTQYFGPGTRLTVL.